This T cell receptor (beta chain) was obtained from a study of blood T cell repertoires in COVID-19. Whole-study context: The United States, Italy and Spain were the sources of the acute and convalescent COVID-19 samples. In each case, the material was cDNA or gDNA derived from T cells, B-cell-depleted T cells, or PBMCs.

Per the original data handling: Using reference gene primer amplification, nucleated cell counts were estimated. Only in-frame clones appear in the TCRdb table, and some are missing; sequencing was by immunoSEQ multiplex PCR. The V and J calls and clone size were taken over from that table, and D and trimming were inferred from the DNA. This sample has over 250,000 clones, with approximately 83% found just once. To note about this clone: This sample includes further DNA sequences coding for the same CDR3.

The germline V gene encodes CDR1 SGHRS and CDR2 YFSETQ. Trimming removed 2 bases at V and 2 bases at J, with 9 bases between. The CDR3 sequence is 14 residues long. V is TRBV5-1 and J is TRBJ2-3; tentative D call: TRBD2 (6 bases). This receptor was obtained from a woman in her 70s with acute or convalescent COVID-19. The sample was peripheral blood. CDR3 in amino acids: CASSLGGVTDTQYF. Here the CDR3 DNA reads TGCGCCAGCAGCTTAGGCGGGGTCACAGATACGCAGTATTTT. The full variable domain, rest sourced from reference TRBV5-1 and TRBJ2-3, is KAGVTQTPRYLIKTRGQQVTLSCSPISGHRSVSWYQQTPGQGLQFLFEYFSETQRNKGNFPGRFSGRQFSNSRSEMNVSTLELGDSALYLCASSLGGVTDTQYFGPGTRLTVL.